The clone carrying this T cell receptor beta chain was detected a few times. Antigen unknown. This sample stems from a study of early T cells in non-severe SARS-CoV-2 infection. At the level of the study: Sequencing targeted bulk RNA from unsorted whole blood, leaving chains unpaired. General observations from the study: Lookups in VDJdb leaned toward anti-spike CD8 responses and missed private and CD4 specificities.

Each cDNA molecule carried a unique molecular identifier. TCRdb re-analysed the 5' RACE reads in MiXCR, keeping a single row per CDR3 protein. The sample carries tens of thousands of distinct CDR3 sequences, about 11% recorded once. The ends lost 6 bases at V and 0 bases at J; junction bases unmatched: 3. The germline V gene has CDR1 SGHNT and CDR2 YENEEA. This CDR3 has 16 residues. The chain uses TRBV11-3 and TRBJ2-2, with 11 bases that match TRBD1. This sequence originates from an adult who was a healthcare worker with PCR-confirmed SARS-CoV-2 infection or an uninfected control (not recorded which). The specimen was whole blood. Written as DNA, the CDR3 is TGTGCCAGCAGGCGGACAGGGGGCGCGAACACCGGGGAGCTGTTTTTT. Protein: CASRRTGGANTGELFF.